The clone carrying this T cell receptor (beta chain) was picked up one time. Some clones are missing from TCRdb's copy, which holds only in-frame ones; the method was immunoSEQ multiplex PCR. The sample shows approximately 300,000 clones, roughly 90% of them seen only once. The CDR3 consists of 16 residues. The ends lost 5 bases at V and 9 bases at J; junction bases unmatched: 11. Germline assignment: CDR1 MDHEN and CDR2 SYDVKM. These data come from a study of blood T cell repertoires in COVID-19. Study overall: Sample material is recorded as cDNA or gDNA derived from T cells, B-cell-depleted T cells, or PBMCs.

The Seattle patients joined while their infection was active and were tracked longitudinally afterward. The sample was peripheral blood. The chain links TRBV28 to TRBJ2-1; 12 positions match TRBD1. This clonotype was obtained from a woman under 40 with COVID-19, enrolled during active disease. This CDR3 reads CASSGPGTGGRREQFF. In DNA form, the CDR3 reads TGTGCCAGCAGTGGCCCCGGGACAGGGGGCCGTCGTGAGCAGTTCTTC.